This T cell receptor (beta chain) was sequenced during a study of CD8 T cells in ankylosing spondylitis. Trimming cost V 7 bases and J 7 bases, with 14 bases left between them. The CDR3 covers 13 residues. CDR1 and CDR2 (germline): SGHRS, YFSETQ. Quantitative 5'-RACE was performed with molecular barcodes, and it yielded the TCR beta libraries. Via MiXCR, TCRdb re-called the 5' RACE reads, giving one row per CDR3 protein. The sample holds about 800,000 distinct CDR3 sequences; 10% to 15% are singletons and the top ten take just over 0.5%. Study conclusions and caveats: A TCR beta motif made of fewer than 10 highly homologous variants seemed typical of ankylosing spondylitis blood.

This clonotype was counted between two and nine times. The antigen remains undetermined. The specimen was blood, either unsorted or a sorted T cell fraction (not recorded which). This rearrangement joins TRBV5-1 to TRBJ2-2, with D tentatively TRBD2 (5 bases). The receptor was derived from a male donor with ankylosing spondylitis. CDR3 protein: CASREREHGELFF. Here the CDR3 DNA reads TGCGCCAGCCGTGAGAGGGAACACGGGGAGCTGTTTTTT.